This T cell receptor beta chain emerged from a study of blood T cell repertoires in COVID-19. Germline CDR1 MNHEY, CDR2 SVGAGI. Between the trimmed V and J ends, which lost 2 bases and 6 bases, there was a span of 14 bases. The CDR3 spans 14 residues. The protocol was immunoSEQ multiplex PCR, while the TCRdb copy is restricted to in-frame clones and leaves out a portion. The sample yields 140,000 or so clones, 80% to 90% seen once. V usage is TRBV6-5 and J usage is TRBJ2-7; a possible D gene is TRBD2 (6 bases). The sequenced material came from peripheral blood. This receptor was obtained from a man between 60 and 70 years old with active or convalescent COVID-19. This chain's CDR3 is CASSYAGRGGEQYF. As DNA, the CDR3 is TGTGCCAGCAGTTACGCTGGAAGGGGAGGCGAGCAGTACTTC.